Sequencing of this T cell receptor beta chain was carried out in a study of blood T cells in healthy people across ages. On the study more broadly: For every two T cells, template switching captured about one barcoded beta molecule. Study conclusions and caveats: More naive CD4+ cells and higher diversity were found in long-lived than in aged donors. Naive and antigen-experienced cells could not be conclusively compared, given unsorted PBMCs. Calculation of diversity from one million T cells yielded estimates considered to be underestimates.

A sample-barcoded 5' primer and a J-beta primer mix were used in a second PCR of about 7 to 11 cycles. TCRdb re-called the 5' RACE reads with MiXCR, one entry per CDR3 protein. This table has approximately 1,700,000 distinct CDR3 sequences, roughly two fifths appearing once. About this clonotype itself: Its antigen is undetermined.

Germline V CDR1 and CDR2: MDHEN, SYDVKM. Losses at the gene ends were 9 bases for V and 4 bases for J; bases not matched to a gene: 12. This CDR3 is 15 amino acids long. The clonotype comes from a human donor in good health. Sequences were obtained from blood. The rearrangement uses TRBV28 and TRBJ1-1; TRBD1 matches 9 bases. In DNA form, the CDR3 reads TGTGCCAGTAAGGTCGTACGGACAGGGGTCACTGAAGCTTTCTTT. Its translation: CASKVVRTGVTEAFF. The complete variable domain, with remaining parts taken from reference TRBV28 and TRBJ1-1, reads DVKVTQSSRYLVKRTGEKVFLECVQDMDHENMFWYRQDPGLGLRLIYFSYDVKMKEKGDIPEGYSVSREKKERFSLILESASTNQTSMYLCASKVVRTGVTEAFFGQGTRLTVV.